The T cell receptor (beta chain) under discussion was sequenced for a study of graft-versus-host responses after intestinal transplantation. The overall study: After anti-thymocyte globulin induction, recipients took tacrolimus and steroids for three to four years.

Plating of approximately 200,000 CFSE-labeled responder cells was done together with approximately 200,000 irradiated, violet-dye-labeled stimulator cells. Sorting after the reaction isolated proliferating CFSE-low CD3+CD4+ and CD3+CD8+ responders. This clone is termed medium-sized (0.01 to 0.1%). Trimming took 7 bases from V and 2 from J, leaving 9 bases between them. This CDR3 spans 13 amino acids. Germline values: CDR1 MDHEN, CDR2 SYDVKM. TCRdb keeps only in-frame clones here, not all; method: immunoSEQ multiplex PCR. The table lists 20,000 to 25,000 clones, around 43% of them singletons. The chain couples TRBV28 to TRBJ1-3; a weak D match, TRBD1 (5 bases). This sequence was found in a human patient who received an intestinal transplant. The starting material was alloreactive CD8+ T cells from a mixed lymphocyte reaction culture, obtained before intestinal transplant. Subset defined: CFSE-low proliferating T cells sorted from roughly six-day pre-transplant mixed lymphocyte reaction (GvH or HvG direction). As DNA, the CDR3 is TGTGCCAGCACCCGGACACCTGGAAACACCATATATTTT. Its protein product is CASTRTPGNTIYF.